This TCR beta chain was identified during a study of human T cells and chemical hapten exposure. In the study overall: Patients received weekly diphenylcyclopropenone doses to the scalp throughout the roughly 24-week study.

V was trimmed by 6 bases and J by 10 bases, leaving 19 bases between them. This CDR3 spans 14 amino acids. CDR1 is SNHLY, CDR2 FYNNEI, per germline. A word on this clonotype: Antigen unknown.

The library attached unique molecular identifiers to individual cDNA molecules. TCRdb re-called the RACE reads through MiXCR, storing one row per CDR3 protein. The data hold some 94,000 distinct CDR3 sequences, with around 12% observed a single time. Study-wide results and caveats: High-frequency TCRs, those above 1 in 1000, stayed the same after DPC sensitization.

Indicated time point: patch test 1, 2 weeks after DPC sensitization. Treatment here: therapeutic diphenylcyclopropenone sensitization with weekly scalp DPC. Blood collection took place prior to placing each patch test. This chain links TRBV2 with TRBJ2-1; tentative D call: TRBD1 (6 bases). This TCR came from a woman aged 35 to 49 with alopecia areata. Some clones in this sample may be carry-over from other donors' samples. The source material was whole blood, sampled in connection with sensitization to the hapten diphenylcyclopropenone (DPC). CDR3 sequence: CASRIGEQGFEQFF. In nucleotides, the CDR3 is TGTGCCAGCAGGATTGGGGAACAGGGCTTCGAGCAGTTCTTC.